This T cell receptor (beta chain) was retrieved from a study of T-cell memory formation after mild COVID-19. A word on this clonotype: Its antigen is not identified.

The authors produced TCR alpha and TCR beta cDNA libraries with sample barcodes and UMIs by 5'RACE using constant-segment primers. One entry per CDR3 protein, called by TCRdb with MiXCR from the 5' RACE reads. The sample gives roughly 350,000 distinct CDR3 sequences, around a fifth of which show up once; approximately 12% is in the top ten. The study, taken as a whole, reports: The study found balanced CD4/CD8 in clones contracting day 15 to 85 and a CD4+ lean in later expanders.

Trimming removed 4 bases from V and 10 bases from J; junction bases left unmatched: 7. Per the germline V gene, CDR1 is SGHRS and CDR2 is YFSETQ. The CDR3 sequence is 14 residues long. The clonotype originates from an adult woman who had mild COVID-19 (a few samples of this study predate the infection). Cell type and time point are not known. This sequence joins TRBV5-1 and TRBJ1-6; 8 nucleotides match TRBD1. The sample comprised PBMCs or a T cell subset sorted from them (not recorded which). This CDR3 is CASSPGQDPSPLHF. The CDR3 region has the DNA TGCGCCAGCAGCCCGGGACAGGATCCCTCACCCCTCCACTTT.